The 29 T cell receptor beta chains below come from one sample, sequenced in a study of cytomegalovirus exposure and HLA in healthy donors (dated by TCRdb to about 2017). Library creation used the immunoSEQ multiplex PCR assay. The multiplex PCR relied on a mix of 60 forward primers for TCR Vbeta segments and 13 reverse primers for TCR Jbeta segments. TCRdb obtained this table from immuneACCESS and retained in-frame rearrangements with V and J assigned. These tables miss some clones; where compared with another copy, unresolved V genes account for less than half of the shortfall, and the remainder is unexplained. For this sample there are approximately 240,000 clones; approximately 82% appear just once. The ten largest make up approximately 0.62% of the sample. Sequencing was carried out using PBMCs. The receptors derive from a woman between 35 and 50 years old in good health and CMV-seronegative.

V usage is TRBV11-2 and J usage is TRBJ2-2; D might be TRBD1 (6 bases). Germline CDR1 reads SGHAT; CDR2 reads FQNNGV. The germline V and J ends were trimmed by 5 bases and 6 bases, with 16 bases remaining between them. CDR3 size: 15 residues. CDR3 nucleotides: TGTGCCAGCAGCCGACTTACTCAGGGGCCCGGGGAGCTGTTTTTT. Translating gives CASSRLTQGPGELFF.

The chain is built from TRBV7-6 and TRBJ2-7; 7 bases align to TRBD1. Germline values: CDR1 SGHVS, CDR2 FNYEAQ. The CDR3 contains 16 residues. Trimming took 1 base from V and 0 from J; bases not matched to a gene: 6. The CDR3 is CASSLGTGQYSYEQYF. The DNA for the CDR3 is TGTGCCAGCAGCTTAGGTACGGGACAGTACTCCTACGAGCAGTACTTC.

J is TRBJ1-1 and V is TRBV7-9; no clear D gene. The CDR3 totals 11 residues. V lost 3 bases and J 7 bases, leaving 6 bases between the germline ends. Germline assignment: CDR1 SEHNR and CDR2 FQNEAQ (reference sequence). The DNA for the CDR3 is TGTGCCAGCAGCTTGGAGTTTGAAGCTTTCTTT. Translating it yields CASSLEFEAFF.

The chain links TRBV10-1 to TRBJ1-1, with D tentatively TRBD1 (5 bases). Trimming took 5 bases from V and 1 from J, leaving 8 bases between them. Germline V gene sequence: CDR1 WNHNN, CDR2 SYGVQD (reference sequence). This CDR3 comprises 13 residues. This chain's CDR3 is CASSPGGNTEAFF. In nucleotides, the CDR3 is TGCGCCAGCAGTCCCGGGGGGAACACTGAAGCTTTCTTT.

The rearrangement joins TRBV11-2 to TRBJ2-7, with 8 positions matching TRBD2. J lost 9 bases, V lost 1 base, and 17 bases had no gene match. Germline V lookup: CDR1 SGHAT, CDR2 FQNNGV. The CDR3 runs to 17 residues. The DNA of the CDR3 is TGTGCCAGCAGCTTAGCGGCTAGCGGGTCTCTGGAAAGGGGGCAGTACTTC. Residues: CASSLAASGSLERGQYF.

This sequence joins TRBV7-9 and TRBJ2-2; no clear D gene. The germline V gene has CDR1 SEHNR and CDR2 FQNEAQ (reference sequence). The ends were cut back, 5 bases at V and 6 bases at J, with 13 bases in the middle. The CDR3 sequence is 14 residues long. This chain's CDR3 is CASSPHTVAGELFF. The DNA of the CDR3 is TGTGCCAGCAGCCCACACACAGTGGCCGGGGAGCTGTTTTTT.

This rearrangement joins TRBV15 to TRBJ2-7; a weak D match, TRBD1 (6 bases). Germline assignment: CDR1 LNHNV and CDR2 YYDKDF (reference sequence). The CDR3 sequence is 15 residues long. V lost 3 bases and J lost 0, with 12 bases in between. Here the CDR3 reads CATSSLRQASYEQYF. The CDR3 bases are TGTGCCACCAGCAGTTTAAGACAGGCCTCCTACGAGCAGTACTTC. Together with reference TRBV15 and TRBJ2-7, the CDR3 gives the full variable domain: DAMVIQNPRYQVTQFGKPVTLSCSQTLNHNVMYWYQQKSSQAPKLLFHYYDKDFNNEADTPDNFQSRRPNTSFCFLDIRSPGLGDTAMYLCATSSLRQASYEQYFGPGTRLTVT.

The chain is built from TRBV7-2 and TRBJ1-6; 8 positions match TRBD1. Germline CDR1 reads SGHTA; CDR2 reads FQGNSA. Trimming removed 1 base from V and 3 bases from J; junction bases left unmatched: 5. The CDR3 contains 17 residues. CDR3 sequence (DNA): TGTGCCAGCAGCTTAGTGGCCACAGGGGGCTATAATTCACCCCTCCACTTT. It is translated as CASSLVATGGYNSPLHF.

The chain is built from TRBV4-2 and TRBJ2-3, with D perhaps TRBD1 (5 bases). Trimming shortened V by 0 bases and J by 5 bases, and 12 bases separated the two germline ends. There are 15 residues in the CDR3. Germline CDR1 LGHNA, CDR2 YNFKEQ. The CDR3 DNA sequence: TGTGCCAGCAGCCAAGAATCCAGGGCAGGAGATACGCAGTATTTT. It codes for CASSQESRAGDTQYF.

The V and J genes are TRBV7-2 and TRBJ2-7; TRBD1 aligns across 10 bases. This CDR3 spans 15 amino acids. V lost 2 bases and J lost 3; bases outside the gene matches: 4. CDR1 SGHTA and CDR2 FQGNSA come from the germline V gene. The CDR3 loop reads CASSLWDRGSYEQYF. The CDR3 DNA reads TGTGCCAGCAGCTTATGGGACAGGGGAAGCTACGAGCAGTACTTC.

Notes on this clone: The same CDR3 also results from other DNA sequences found in this sample. V gene TRBV2 combines with J gene TRBJ1-1, with TRBD1 identical over 9 bases. Per the germline V gene, CDR1 is SNHLY and CDR2 is FYNNEI. This CDR3 spans 14 amino acids. Trimming took 4 bases from V and 3 from J; bases not matched to a gene: 3. The CDR3, as DNA: TGTGCCAGCAGTGTGACAGGGGGAGACACTGAAGCTTTCTTT. It codes for CASSVTGGDTEAFF.

The rearrangement joins TRBV7-2 to TRBJ2-1, with 7 nucleotides matching TRBD2. Germline V lookup: CDR1 SGHTA, CDR2 FQGNSA. Germline trimming cut 4 bases from V and 0 bases from J; bases unmatched to any gene: 3. The CDR3 runs 15 residues. CDR3 nucleotides: TGTGCCAGCAGCTCCGGGGGGAGCTCCTACAATGAGCAGTTCTTC. Protein: CASSSGGSSYNEQFF.

The rearrangement links TRBV29-1 to TRBJ2-4, with TRBD2 matching over 11 bases. This CDR3 spans 14 amino acids. CDR1 and CDR2 from the germline V gene are SQVTM and ANQGSEA. J lost 5 bases, V lost 4 bases, and 4 bases had no gene match. This CDR3 is CSVGTSGFQNIQYF. CDR3 nucleotide sequence: TGCAGCGTTGGGACTAGCGGGTTCCAAAACATTCAGTACTTC.

In DNA, the CDR3 is TGTGCCAGCAGCCGGTATCTTGGGGCAGGGGCTCCTAATTCACCCCTCCACTTT. Protein: CASSRYLGAGAPNSPLHF. V usage is TRBV4-2 and J usage is TRBJ1-6, with TRBD1 as a possible D gene (6 bases). In germline, CDR1 is LGHNA, CDR2 YNFKEQ. CDR3 length equals 18 residues. V was clipped by 4 bases and J by 6 bases, with 22 bases between them.

This sequence joins TRBV27 and TRBJ2-7; the match to TRBD1 covers 10 bases. The CDR3 runs to 13 residues. Germline-derived CDR1 and CDR2 are MNHEY and SMNVEV (reference sequence). V was clipped by 3 bases and J by 5 bases; unmatched bases: 1. The CDR3, as DNA: TGTGCCAGCAGTTTGGACAGGGGGAACGAGCAGTACTTC. It codes for CASSLDRGNEQYF.

The rearrangement joins TRBV18 to TRBJ1-1, with D perhaps matching TRBD1 (5 bases). CDR1 KGHSH and CDR2 LQKENI come from the germline V gene. V was shortened by 1 base and J by 4 bases, with 13 bases between the two germline ends. CDR3 length: 15 amino acids. The CDR3 here is CASSPRGRGGTEAFF. For the CDR3, the DNA is TGTGCCAGCTCACCACGAGGTAGGGGAGGCACTGAAGCTTTCTTT.

The genes are TRBV7-2 and TRBJ1-5; D ambiguous. The CDR3 spans 14 residues. Germline CDR1 SGHTA, CDR2 FQGNSA. Trimming cost V 1 base and J 3 bases, with 7 bases left between them. CDR3 bases: TGTGCCAGCAGCTTAGTGAGTTTCAATCAGCCCCAGCATTTT. Translated, it gives CASSLVSFNQPQHF.

The genes are TRBV2 and TRBJ2-5; possibly TRBD2 for D (5 bases). Deletions cut 6 bases from V and 5 bases from J, with 10 bases between. The CDR3 length is 12 residues. CDR1 is SNHLY, CDR2 FYNNEI, per germline. The CDR3 reads CASRVGGETQYF. The CDR3 DNA sequence: TGTGCCAGCAGAGTAGGCGGGGAGACCCAGTACTTC. Supplemented by reference TRBV2 and TRBJ2-5, the full variable domain reads EPEVTQTPSHQVTQMGQEVILRCVPISNHLYFYWYRQILGQKVEFLVSFYNNEISEKSEIFDDQFSVERPDGSNFTLKIRSTKLEDSAMYFCASRVGGETQYFGPGTRLLVL.

V is TRBV20-1 and J is TRBJ2-1; tentatively, D is TRBD1 (5 bases). CDR1 is DFQATT, CDR2 SNEGSKA, per germline (reference sequence). The CDR3 has 11 residues. Trimming shortened V by 5 bases and J by 8 bases, and 10 bases separated the two germline ends. The DNA for the CDR3 is TGCAGTGCTGGGCTCAGGGATGAGCAGTTCTTC. This translates into CSAGLRDEQFF.

The CDR3 loop is CASSSGEGTEAFF. The DNA for the CDR3 is TGCGCCAGCAGCTCCGGAGAGGGCACTGAAGCTTTCTTT. This chain uses TRBV5-1 with TRBJ1-1, with D unclear. Trimming took 3 bases from V and 4 from J, leaving 10 bases between them. The CDR3 loop spans 13 amino acids. CDR1 is SGHRS and CDR2 is YFSETQ in the germline V gene.

This clone was seen just once. The chain combines TRBV2 with TRBJ1-5; D is unresolved. Germline CDR1 is SNHLY and CDR2 is FYNNEI. The germline V and J ends were trimmed by 7 bases and 0 bases, with 7 bases remaining between them. This CDR3 is built from 13 residues. CDR3 sequence (DNA): TGTGCCAGCACTTGGGCTAGCAATCAGCCCCAGCATTTT. Amino acids: CASTWASNQPQHF.

The chain links TRBV11-3 to TRBJ1-6; 7 bases are shared with TRBD1. With V trimmed by 4 bases and J by 1 base, 1 base remained unmatched. CDR3 length: 15 residues. CDR1 is SGHNT, CDR2 YENEEA, per germline. CDR3 amino acids: CASSSGGSYNSPLHF. In DNA, the CDR3 is TGTGCCAGCAGCTCAGGGGGTTCCTATAATTCACCCCTCCACTTT.

The rearrangement links TRBV30 to TRBJ1-4; D is possibly TRBD1 (6 bases). Trimming removed 0 bases at V and 4 bases at J, with 12 bases between. CDR3 size: 15 residues. CDR1 is GTSNPN, CDR2 SVGIG, per germline (reference sequence). The CDR3 is CAWSVLGQFNEKLFF. The CDR3 bases are TGTGCCTGGAGTGTACTAGGACAGTTTAATGAAAAACTGTTTTTT.

V is TRBV19 and J is TRBJ1-4, with a weak D call TRBD1 (5 bases). The CDR3 spans 15 residues. The germline CDR1 and CDR2 sequences are LNHDA and SQIVND (reference sequence). Trimming took 4 bases from V and 8 from J, leaving 17 bases between them. CDR3 bases: TGTGCCAGTAGTAATCCGGCGGTGGGGCGGGAAAAACTGTTTTTT. It yields the protein CASSNPAVGREKLFF.

The rearrangement joins TRBV19 to TRBJ1-1, with 8 bases lining up with TRBD1. This CDR3 is 16 amino acids long. Germline V lookup: CDR1 LNHDA, CDR2 SQIVND (reference sequence). Trimming at V came to 9 bases and at J to 3 bases, leaving 15 bases not matched to a gene. The chain's CDR3 is CASRFSQGARHTEAFF. The CDR3 bases are TGTGCCAGCAGATTCTCCCAGGGGGCGCGGCACACTGAAGCTTTCTTT.

The chain recombines TRBV11-3 with TRBJ2-3; 8 nucleotides match TRBD1. The CDR3 sequence is 17 residues long. V trimming: 0 bases; J trimming: 5 bases; junction bases outside the gene matches: 10. The germline CDR1 and CDR2 sequences are SGHNT and YENEEA. The CDR3 spells CASSLEYPDRVGDTQYF. Here the CDR3 DNA reads TGTGCCAGCAGCTTAGAGTACCCGGACAGGGTGGGAGATACGCAGTATTTT. Filled out from reference TRBV11-3 and TRBJ2-3, the complete variable domain reads EAGVVQSPRYKIIEKKQPVAFWCNPISGHNTLYWYLQNLGQGPELLIRYENEEAVDDSQLPKDRFSAERLKGVDSTLKIQPAELGDSAVYLCASSLEYPDRVGDTQYFGPGTRLTVL.

The chain is built from TRBV30 and TRBJ2-5; 7 bases line up with TRBD1. This CDR3 is built from 12 residues. Germline V gene sequence: CDR1 GTSNPN, CDR2 SVGIG (reference sequence). V shed 5 bases, J shed 2 bases, and the junction held 2 bases outside the gene matches. CDR3 region: CAWGTAQETQYF. CDR3 DNA: TGTGCCTGGGGGACAGCTCAAGAGACCCAGTACTTC.

J is TRBJ1-1 and V is TRBV5-4, with 10 bases aligning to TRBD1. Germline loops: CDR1 SGHNT, CDR2 YYREEE (reference sequence). The J segment lost 0 bases and the V segment lost 5 bases, leaving 13 bases of the junction unmatched. There are 18 residues in the CDR3. CDR3 sequence: CASSWDRGGRGMNTEAFF. The CDR3 nucleotides are TGTGCCAGCAGTTGGGACAGGGGAGGTCGTGGAATGAACACTGAAGCTTTCTTT.

J is TRBJ2-5 and V is TRBV18; 12 bases line up with TRBD2. The CDR3 totals 18 residues. Germline loops: CDR1 KGHSH, CDR2 LQKENI. Trimming cost V 3 bases and J 1 base; bases outside gene matches: 9. In DNA form, the CDR3 reads TGTGCCAGCTCACCGGCGCGAGGGACTAGCGGGCTCCAAGAGACCCAGTACTTC. The encoded protein is CASSPARGTSGLQETQYF. Full variable domain (outside the CDR3, taken from reference TRBV18 and TRBJ2-5): NAGVMQNPRHLVRRRGQEARLRCSPMKGHSHVYWYRQLPEEGLKFMVYLQKENIIDESGMPKERFSAEFPKEGPSILRIQQVVRGDSAAYFCASSPARGTSGLQETQYFGPGTRLLVL.